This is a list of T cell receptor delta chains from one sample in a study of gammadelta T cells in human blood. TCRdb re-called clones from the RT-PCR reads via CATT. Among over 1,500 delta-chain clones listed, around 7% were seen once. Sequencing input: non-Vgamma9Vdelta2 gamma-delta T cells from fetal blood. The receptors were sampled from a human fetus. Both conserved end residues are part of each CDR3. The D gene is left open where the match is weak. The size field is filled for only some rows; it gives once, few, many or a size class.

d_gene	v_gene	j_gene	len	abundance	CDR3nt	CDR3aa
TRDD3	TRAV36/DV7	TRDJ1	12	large	TGTGCTGTACTGGGGGATACCGATAAACTCATCTTT	CAVLGDTDKLIF
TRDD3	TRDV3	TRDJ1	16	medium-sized	TGTGCCTTACCCCTTACTGGGGGATACGACACCGATAAACTCATCTTT	CALPLTGGYDTDKLIF
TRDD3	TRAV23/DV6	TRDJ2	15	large	TGTGCTGTGAGCCTGGGGGAAGCTTTGACAGCACAACTCTTCTTT	CAVSLGEALTAQLFF
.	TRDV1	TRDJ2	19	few	TGTGCTCTTGGGGAACGACTGGACTTCTTCCTACGGACTGGGGGGGGGGCCTTTTTT	CALGERLDFFLRTGGGAFF
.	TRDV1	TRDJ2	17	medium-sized	TGTGCTCTTGGGGAACTCCGCATGTGGGTTACTACAGCACAACTCTTCTTT	CALGELRMWVTTAQLFF
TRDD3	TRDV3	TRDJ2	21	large	TGTGCCCCCACATCACCTTCCTACAACTGGGGGATACGTTCGGCGACAGCACAACTCTTCTTT	CAPTSPSYNWGIRSATAQLFF
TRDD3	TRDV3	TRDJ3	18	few	TGTGCCTTTGCCTTTCGGGGGATACGCTCCTGGGACACCCGACAGATGTTTTTC	CAFAFRGIRSWDTRQMFF
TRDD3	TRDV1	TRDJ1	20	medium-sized	TGTGCTCTTGCCCTGTACTGGGGGATGACGTCGGGGAAGTACACCGATAAACTCATCTTT	CALALYWGMTSGKYTDKLIF
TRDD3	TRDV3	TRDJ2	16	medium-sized	TGTGCCTTTACTGGGGGATACCGAGCTTTGACAGCACAACTCTTCTTT	CAFTGGYRALTAQLFF
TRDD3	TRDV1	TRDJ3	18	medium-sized	TGTGCTCTTGGGGAAAGTACTGGGGGATACTGGGACACCCGACAGATGTTTTTC	CALGESTGGYWDTRQMFF
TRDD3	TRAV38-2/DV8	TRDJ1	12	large	TGTGCTGCTGGGGGATACACCGATAAACTCATCTTT	CAAGGYTDKLIF
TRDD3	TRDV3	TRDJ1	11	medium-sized	TGTGCCTTTGGGGGATCCGATAAACTCATCTTT	CAFGGSDKLIF
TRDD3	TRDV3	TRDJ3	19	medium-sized	TGTGCCTTCCAGGGCTGGTACTGGGGGATCTCCTGGGACACCCGACAGATGTTTTTC	CAFQGWYWGISWDTRQMFF
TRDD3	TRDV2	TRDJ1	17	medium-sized	TGTGCCTGTGACACCGTACTGGGGGATAAATACACCGATAAACTCATCTTT	CACDTVLGDKYTDKLIF
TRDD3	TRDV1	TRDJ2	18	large	TGTGCTCTTGGGGCCCCCTTCCTACTGGGGGATATGACAGCACAACTCTTCTTT	CALGAPFLLGDMTAQLFF
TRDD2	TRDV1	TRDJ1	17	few	TGTGCTCTTGGGGAACTTTCCTACGTACTGTACACCGATAAACTCATCTTT	CALGELSYVLYTDKLIF
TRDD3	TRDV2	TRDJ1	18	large	TGTGCCTGTGACGGGAGCTGGGGGATACGTCGGGACACCGATAAACTCATCTTT	CACDGSWGIRRDTDKLIF
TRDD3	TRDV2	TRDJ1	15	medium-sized	TGTGCCTGTGACACCGGTGGGGGATACACCGATAAACTCATCTTT	CACDTGGGYTDKLIF
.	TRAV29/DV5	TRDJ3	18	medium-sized	TGTGCAGCAAGCGGGGGTCTCCAGAGCTCCTGGGACACCCGACAGATGTTTTTC	CAASGGLQSSWDTRQMFF
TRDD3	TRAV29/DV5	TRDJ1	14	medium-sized	TGTGCAGCAAGCCCTGGGGGATACACCGATAAACTCATCTTT	CAASPGGYTDKLIF
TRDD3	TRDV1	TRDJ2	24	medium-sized	TGTGCTCTTGGGGAACCGATTTGGCTACTGGGGGATACGCTAGAGCGGGCTTTGACAGCACAACTCTTCTTT	CALGEPIWLLGDTLERALTAQLFF
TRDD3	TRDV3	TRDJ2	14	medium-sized	TGTGCCTTTAGGCTGGGGGATTTGACAGCACAACTCTTCTTT	CAFRLGDLTAQLFF
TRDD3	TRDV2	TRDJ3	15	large	TGTGCCTGTGACTGGGGGACCTGGGACACCCGACAGATGTTTTTC	CACDWGTWDTRQMFF
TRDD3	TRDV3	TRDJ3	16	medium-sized	TGTGCCCCGTACTGGGGGAGCTCCTGGGACACCCGACAGATGTTTTTC	CAPYWGSSWDTRQMFF
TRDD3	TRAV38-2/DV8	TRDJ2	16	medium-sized	TGTGCTTATAGGAGCTGGGGGACAGCTTTGACAGCACAACTCTTCTTT	CAYRSWGTALTAQLFF
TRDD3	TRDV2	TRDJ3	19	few	TGTGCCTGTGACACCGGGGGATACCTACGCTCCTGGGACACCCGACAGATGTTTTTC	CACDTGGYLRSWDTRQMFF
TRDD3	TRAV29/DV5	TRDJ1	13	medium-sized	TGTGCAGCAAGCTTACTGGGGGATGATAAACTCATCTTT	CAASLLGDDKLIF
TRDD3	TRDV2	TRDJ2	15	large	TGTGCCTGTGACACTGGGGGATATTTGACAGCACAACTCTTCTTT	CACDTGGYLTAQLFF
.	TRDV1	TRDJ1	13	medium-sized	TGTGCTCTTGGGGAACTGGGGCCCGATAAACTCATCTTT	CALGELGPDKLIF
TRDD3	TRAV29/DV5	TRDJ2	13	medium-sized	TGTGCAGCAACTGGGGGATACAGGGCACAACTCTTCTTT	CAATGGYRAQLFF
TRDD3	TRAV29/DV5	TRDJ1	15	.	TGTGCAGCAAGCGAATACTGGGGGATACGCGATAAACTCATCTTT	CAASEYWGIRDKLIF
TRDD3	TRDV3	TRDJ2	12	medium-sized	TGTGCCTTTCTGGGGGATACAGCACAACTCTTCTTT	CAFLGDTAQLFF
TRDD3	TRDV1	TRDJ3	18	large	TGTGCTCTTGGGGGTTCCTGGGGGTCAGCCTGGGACACCCGACAGATGTTTTTC	CALGGSWGSAWDTRQMFF
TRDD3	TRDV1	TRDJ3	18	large	TGTGCTCTTGGGGAACTACTGGGGGATACCTGGGACACCCGACAGATGTTTTTC	CALGELLGDTWDTRQMFF
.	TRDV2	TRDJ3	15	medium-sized	TGTGCCTGTGACAGAGGGACTGGGGACACCCGACAGATGTTTTTC	CACDRGTGDTRQMFF
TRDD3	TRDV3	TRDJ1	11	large	TGTGCCTTCGGGGGATACGATAAACTCATCTTT	CAFGGYDKLIF
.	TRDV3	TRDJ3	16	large	TGTGCCTATCCTACTGGGAGCTCCTGGGACACCCGACAGATGTTTTTC	CAYPTGSSWDTRQMFF
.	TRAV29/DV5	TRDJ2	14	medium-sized	TGTGCAGCAAGCGGGGGGACTTTGACAGCACAACTCTTCTTT	CAASGGTLTAQLFF
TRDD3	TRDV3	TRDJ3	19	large	TGTGCCTTTAGCAGATTGGGATACTCGAGCTCCTGGGACACCCGACAGATGTTTTTC	CAFSRLGYSSSWDTRQMFF
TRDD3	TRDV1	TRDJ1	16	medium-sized	TGTGCTCTTGGGGAACTAGCGGGGATAAGCACCGATAAACTCATCTTT	CALGELAGISTDKLIF
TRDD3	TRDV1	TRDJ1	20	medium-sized	TGTGCTCTTGGGGAACTAGTTCTGGGGGTCCCTCTAATTAACACCGATAAACTCATCTTT	CALGELVLGVPLINTDKLIF
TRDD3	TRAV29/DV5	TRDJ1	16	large	TGTGCAGCAAGTACTGGGGGATACGCGTACACCGATAAACTCATCTTT	CAASTGGYAYTDKLIF
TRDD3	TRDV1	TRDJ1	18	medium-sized	TGTGCTCTCCCATCTTCCCCACTACTGGGGGACGACACCGATAAACTCATCTTT	CALPSSPLLGDDTDKLIF
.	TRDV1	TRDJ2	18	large	TGTGCTCTTGGGTCCCGACTCGGGAGTACCGCTTTGACAGCACAACTCTTCTTT	CALGSRLGSTALTAQLFF
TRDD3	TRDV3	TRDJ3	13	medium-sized	TGTGCCTTTGGGGGATACGCAACCCGACAGATGTTTTTC	CAFGGYATRQMFF
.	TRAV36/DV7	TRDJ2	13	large	TGTGCTGCGAACGATGCTTTGACAGCACAACTCTTCTTT	CAANDALTAQLFF
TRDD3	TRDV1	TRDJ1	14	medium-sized	TGTGCTCTTGGGGTCTCTACTGGGGGATACAAACTCATCTTT	CALGVSTGGYKLIF
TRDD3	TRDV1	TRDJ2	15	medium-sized	TGTGCTCTTGGGGGGTGGGGGATAGCAGGGTCACAACTCTTCTTT	CALGGWGIAGSQLFF